This is a list of T cell receptor beta chains from one sample in a study of Ad26.COV2.S vaccination and SARS-CoV-2 variants. TCRdb's copy holds only in-frame clones and misses some; the assay was immunoSEQ multiplex PCR. The sample lists about 680,000 clones; roughly 90% were seen once. The input for sequencing was peripheral blood, taken in a trial of Ad26.COV2.S vaccine versus placebo. All receptors come from a person between 18 and 60 years old who received the Ad26.COV2.S COVID-19 vaccine or a placebo. The CDR3 runs from the conserved cysteine through the conserved F or W. A D gene is named only where the DNA matches it firmly. For some rows the clone size is stated as once, few or many, or as a class when expanded; others skip it.

d_call: .
j_call: TRBJ1-2
v_call: TRBV5-1
clone_size: .
cdr3_aa: CASSLAAGLNYGYTF
cdr3_nt: TGCGCCAGCAGCTTGGCGGCCGGTCTTAACTATGGCTACACCTTC

d_call: .
j_call: TRBJ1-3
v_call: TRBV5-1
clone_size: .
cdr3_aa: CASSLAHYGTGGNTIYF
cdr3_nt: TGCGCCAGCAGCTTGGCCCATTACGGAACAGGGGGAAACACCATATATTTT

d_call: TRBD1
j_call: TRBJ1-1
v_call: TRBV6-5
clone_size: .
cdr3_aa: CARLRDRSENTEAFF
cdr3_nt: TGTGCCCGCCTCCGGGACAGATCAGAGAACACTGAAGCTTTCTTT

d_call: TRBD2
j_call: TRBJ2-7
v_call: TRBV5-6
clone_size: .
cdr3_aa: CASSLAGRGDEQYF
cdr3_nt: TGTGCCAGCAGCTTGGCCGGGAGGGGTGACGAGCAGTACTTC

d_call: .
j_call: TRBJ2-7
v_call: TRBV7-2
clone_size: .
cdr3_aa: CASSLGKGYEQYF
cdr3_nt: TGTGCCAGCAGCTTAGGAAAGGGCTACGAGCAGTACTTC

d_call: .
j_call: TRBJ1-4
v_call: TRBV12-1
clone_size: .
cdr3_aa: CASSYTGKPTNEKLFF
cdr3_nt: TGTGCCAGCAGCTATACAGGGAAACCAACGAATGAAAAACTGTTTTTT

d_call: .
j_call: TRBJ2-7
v_call: TRBV7-9
clone_size: .
cdr3_aa: CASSLGSTYEQYF
cdr3_nt: TGTGCCAGCAGCTTAGGGTCGACCTACGAGCAGTACTTC

d_call: .
j_call: TRBJ2-1
v_call: TRBV6-5
clone_size: .
cdr3_aa: CASSYGRGSYNEQFF
cdr3_nt: TGTGCCAGCAGTTACGGGAGGGGGTCCTACAATGAGCAGTTCTTC

d_call: .
j_call: TRBJ1-1
v_call: TRBV5-1
clone_size: .
cdr3_aa: CASSFTGLGGTEAFF
cdr3_nt: TGCGCCAGCAGCTTTACAGGGCTCGGGGGCACTGAAGCTTTCTTT

d_call: TRBD1
j_call: TRBJ1-2
v_call: TRBV5-1
clone_size: .
cdr3_aa: CASSRITGGVDRGYTF
cdr3_nt: TGCGCCAGCAGCCGAATAACAGGGGGCGTAGATCGTGGCTACACCTTC

d_call: TRBD2
j_call: TRBJ2-1
v_call: TRBV19
clone_size: .
cdr3_aa: CASRFGRAYNEQFF
cdr3_nt: TGTGCCAGTAGGTTCGGGAGGGCATACAATGAGCAGTTCTTC

d_call: .
j_call: TRBJ2-7
v_call: TRBV19
clone_size: .
cdr3_aa: CASSSGDEQYF
cdr3_nt: TGTGCCAGTAGTAGCGGGGACGAGCAGTACTTC

d_call: .
j_call: TRBJ1-5
v_call: TRBV6-6
clone_size: .
cdr3_aa: CASSYGQIEPQHF
cdr3_nt: TGTGCCAGCAGTTACGGGCAGATTGAGCCCCAGCATTTT

d_call: .
j_call: TRBJ2-5
v_call: TRBV19
clone_size: .
cdr3_aa: CASSMLGREETQYF
cdr3_nt: TGTGCCAGTAGTATGTTAGGCAGGGAGGAGACCCAGTACTTC

d_call: .
j_call: TRBJ2-1
v_call: TRBV3-1/TRBV3-2
clone_size: .
cdr3_aa: CASSLPGGKYNEQFF
cdr3_nt: TGTGCCAGCAGCCTCCCTGGGGGGAAATACAATGAGCAGTTCTTC

d_call: TRBD1
j_call: TRBJ2-1
v_call: TRBV24-1
clone_size: .
cdr3_aa: CATSDLGQGGAYNEQFF
cdr3_nt: TGTGCCACCAGTGATTTGGGACAGGGGGGGGCCTACAATGAGCAGTTCTTC

d_call: .
j_call: TRBJ1-1
v_call: TRBV6-2/TRBV6-3
clone_size: .
cdr3_aa: CASSPPLQSPLNTEAFF
cdr3_nt: TGTGCCAGCAGTCCCCCCCTACAATCTCCGCTTAACACTGAAGCTTTCTTT

d_call: .
j_call: TRBJ2-5
v_call: TRBV24-1
clone_size: .
cdr3_aa: CATSDGGGSQETQYF
cdr3_nt: TGTGCCACCAGTGATGGGGGAGGCTCCCAAGAGACCCAGTACTTC

d_call: .
j_call: TRBJ1-2
v_call: TRBV7-8
clone_size: .
cdr3_aa: CASSDRQVPLANYGYTF
cdr3_nt: TGTGCCAGCAGCGACAGACAGGTTCCGCTAGCTAACTATGGCTACACCTTC

d_call: .
j_call: TRBJ2-1
v_call: TRBV23-1
clone_size: .
cdr3_aa: CASSRDEQFF
cdr3_nt: TGCGCCAGCAGTCGCGATGAGCAGTTCTTC

d_call: TRBD2
j_call: TRBJ2-1
v_call: TRBV10-1
clone_size: .
cdr3_aa: CASSEIAGGPSYNEQFF
cdr3_nt: TGCGCCAGCAGTGAAATAGCGGGAGGGCCCTCCTACAATGAGCAGTTCTTC

d_call: TRBD2
j_call: TRBJ2-1
v_call: TRBV7-6
clone_size: .
cdr3_aa: CASSPGTTPGNEQFF
cdr3_nt: TGTGCCAGCAGTCCCGGGACTACCCCCGGGAATGAGCAGTTCTTC

d_call: TRBD2
j_call: TRBJ2-1
v_call: TRBV5-8
clone_size: .
cdr3_aa: CASSPGSRTSGGAVNEQFF
cdr3_nt: TGTGCCAGCAGCCCTGGAAGTAGGACTAGCGGGGGGGCAGTCAATGAGCAGTTCTTC

d_call: .
j_call: TRBJ1-4
v_call: TRBV7-9
clone_size: few
cdr3_aa: CASSLPTTAFGSEKLFF
cdr3_nt: TGTGCCAGCAGCTTACCCACAACGGCTTTCGGGAGTGAAAAACTGTTTTTT

d_call: .
j_call: TRBJ2-4
v_call: TRBV15
clone_size: .
cdr3_aa: CATSIGGEGNIQYF
cdr3_nt: TGTGCCACCAGCATTGGGGGCGAAGGGAACATTCAGTACTTC

d_call: .
j_call: TRBJ2-1
v_call: TRBV4-1
clone_size: .
cdr3_aa: CASSQGTGDYYNEQFF
cdr3_nt: TGCGCCAGCAGCCAAGGTACGGGAGACTACTACAATGAGCAGTTCTTC

d_call: .
j_call: TRBJ1-5
v_call: TRBV4-2
clone_size: few
cdr3_aa: CASSQDGGKGQPQHF
cdr3_nt: TGTGCCAGCAGCCAAGATGGAGGCAAGGGGCAGCCCCAGCATTTT

d_call: .
j_call: TRBJ1-2
v_call: TRBV24-1
clone_size: .
cdr3_aa: CATSDAGTDRGYTF
cdr3_nt: TGTGCCACCAGTGACGCCGGGACGGATAGGGGCTACACCTTC

d_call: .
j_call: TRBJ1-1
v_call: TRBV3-1/TRBV3-2
clone_size: .
cdr3_aa: CASSHPRTSGNTEAFF
cdr3_nt: TGTGCCAGCAGCCATCCCCGGACCTCCGGGAACACTGAAGCTTTCTTT

d_call: .
j_call: TRBJ2-6
v_call: TRBV7-8
clone_size: .
cdr3_aa: CASKIAGANVLTF
cdr3_nt: TGTGCCAGTAAGATAGCGGGGGCCAACGTCCTGACTTTC

d_call: .
j_call: TRBJ2-1
v_call: TRBV4-2
clone_size: .
cdr3_aa: CASSQQGGRSYNEQFF
cdr3_nt: TGTGCCAGCAGCCAACAAGGGGGACGCTCCTACAATGAGCAGTTCTTC

d_call: TRBD2
j_call: TRBJ2-3
v_call: TRBV5-1
clone_size: .
cdr3_aa: CASSLASGGTDTQYF
cdr3_nt: TGCGCCAGCAGCTTGGCCTCGGGGGGGACAGATACGCAGTATTTT

d_call: .
j_call: TRBJ2-5
v_call: TRBV19
clone_size: once
cdr3_aa: CASSVGTVETQYF
cdr3_nt: TGTGCCAGTAGTGTCGGGACTGTGGAGACCCAGTACTTC

d_call: .
j_call: TRBJ1-5
v_call: TRBV18
clone_size: .
cdr3_aa: CASSPGQGQPQHF
cdr3_nt: TGTGCCAGCTCACCGGGCCAAGGGCAGCCCCAGCATTTT

d_call: .
j_call: TRBJ1-6
v_call: TRBV7-8
clone_size: .
cdr3_aa: CASSLDGGRAPLHF
cdr3_nt: TGTGCCAGCAGCTTAGATGGAGGGCGGGCACCCCTCCACTTT

d_call: TRBD2
j_call: TRBJ2-5
v_call: TRBV2
clone_size: .
cdr3_aa: CASRTLRGTSGIQEETQYF
cdr3_nt: TGTGCCAGCAGAACTCTCAGGGGGACTAGCGGGATTCAGGAGGAGACCCAGTACTTC

d_call: .
j_call: TRBJ2-1
v_call: TRBV12-3/TRBV12-4
clone_size: .
cdr3_aa: CASSLDYFNEQFF
cdr3_nt: TGTGCCAGCAGTTTGGACTATTTTAATGAGCAGTTCTTC

d_call: .
j_call: TRBJ1-1
v_call: TRBV7-3
clone_size: .
cdr3_aa: CASSLVYTEAFF
cdr3_nt: TGTGCCAGCAGCTTAGTCTACACTGAAGCTTTCTTT

d_call: .
j_call: TRBJ1-4
v_call: TRBV6-6
clone_size: few
cdr3_aa: CASSYSGTQGSEKLFF
cdr3_nt: TGTGCCAGCAGTTACTCCGGGACTCAGGGTAGTGAAAAACTGTTTTTT

d_call: .
j_call: TRBJ2-2
v_call: TRBV27
clone_size: once
cdr3_aa: CASSLGAGSRELFF
cdr3_nt: TGTGCCAGCAGTTTAGGGGCCGGCTCCCGGGAGCTGTTTTTT

d_call: TRBD2
j_call: TRBJ2-3
v_call: TRBV13
clone_size: .
cdr3_aa: CASSLALAGGDTQYF
cdr3_nt: TGTGCCAGCAGCTTAGCACTAGCGGGAGGAGATACGCAGTATTTT

d_call: TRBD2
j_call: TRBJ2-1
v_call: TRBV10-3
clone_size: .
cdr3_aa: CAISDVGLPAQGQFF
cdr3_nt: TGTGCCATCAGTGATGTGGGACTACCAGCCCAAGGGCAGTTCTTC

d_call: TRBD1
j_call: TRBJ2-7
v_call: TRBV19
clone_size: .
cdr3_aa: CASSLGDRADEQYF
cdr3_nt: TGTGCCAGTAGTCTTGGGGACAGGGCCGACGAGCAGTACTTC

d_call: .
j_call: TRBJ1-1
v_call: TRBV18
clone_size: .
cdr3_aa: CASSPRLTEAFF
cdr3_nt: TGTGCCAGCTCACCTCGTCTCACTGAAGCTTTCTTT

d_call: .
j_call: TRBJ1-1
v_call: TRBV20-1
clone_size: .
cdr3_aa: CSAPRGLEAFF
cdr3_nt: TGCAGTGCTCCTCGGGGACTTGAAGCTTTCTTT

d_call: .
j_call: TRBJ2-3
v_call: TRBV5-1
clone_size: .
cdr3_aa: CASSFRAGSTDTQYF
cdr3_nt: TGCGCCAGCAGCTTCAGGGCGGGTAGCACAGATACGCAGTATTTT

d_call: .
j_call: TRBJ2-3
v_call: TRBV5-1
clone_size: .
cdr3_aa: CASSTTTGTSTDTQYF
cdr3_nt: TGCGCCAGCAGCACCACCACAGGGACTAGCACAGATACGCAGTATTTT

d_call: TRBD2
j_call: TRBJ2-1
v_call: TRBV15
clone_size: .
cdr3_aa: CATSRDLAGGDNEQFF
cdr3_nt: TGTGCCACCAGCAGAGACCTAGCGGGAGGGGACAATGAGCAGTTCTTC

d_call: .
j_call: TRBJ1-2
v_call: TRBV7-2
clone_size: .
cdr3_aa: CASSLGRFNYGYTF
cdr3_nt: TGTGCCAGCAGCTTAGGACGGTTCAACTATGGCTACACCTTC

d_call: .
j_call: TRBJ1-2
v_call: TRBV6-5
clone_size: .
cdr3_aa: CASSYSMGYYGYTF
cdr3_nt: TGTGCCAGCAGTTACTCGATGGGGTACTATGGCTACACCTTC

d_call: TRBD2
j_call: TRBJ2-7
v_call: TRBV6-1
clone_size: .
cdr3_aa: CASSERAGGYEQYF
cdr3_nt: TGTGCCAGCAGTGAAAGAGCGGGGGGCTACGAGCAGTACTTC

d_call: TRBD1
j_call: TRBJ1-5
v_call: TRBV7-2
clone_size: .
cdr3_aa: CASSSWAGGEPQHF
cdr3_nt: TGTGCCAGCAGCTCTTGGGCAGGGGGGGAACCCCAGCATTTT